One sample yielded the 8 T cell receptor beta chains listed below, sequenced in a study of shared clonotypes between healthy human individuals. The repertoire was sequenced with immunoSEQ multiplex PCR; TCRdb's copy has only in-frame clones and lacks some. The sample carries hundreds of thousands of clones, more than 95% recorded once. The sequenced sample consisted of naive CD4+ T cells sorted from blood. As for subset: CD45RA+ positively selected. The receptor source for this set is a woman aged 25 to 39 in good health.

The chain links TRBV7-9 to TRBJ2-1, with TRBD2 identical over 8 bases. The ends lost 5 bases at V and 5 bases at J; junction bases unmatched: 8. This CDR3 region has 15 residues. The germline V gene encodes CDR1 SEHNR and CDR2 FQNEAQ (reference sequence). CDR3 residues: CASSPAGASDNEQFF. CDR3 in DNA: TGTGCCAGCAGCCCAGCGGGAGCATCAGACAATGAGCAGTTCTTC.

V gene TRBV2 combines with J gene TRBJ2-7; no firm D call. The CDR3 runs 11 residues. Trimming shortened V by 5 bases and J by 4 bases, and 6 bases separated the two germline ends. Germline loops: CDR1 SNHLY, CDR2 FYNNEI. In DNA form, the CDR3 reads TGTGCCAGCAGTCCTGTTTACGAGCAGTACTTC. This gives the protein CASSPVYEQYF. Variable domain in full (rest from reference TRBV2 and TRBJ2-7): EPEVTQTPSHQVTQMGQEVILRCVPISNHLYFYWYRQILGQKVEFLVSFYNNEISEKSEIFDDQFSVERPDGSNFTLKIRSTKLEDSAMYFCASSPVYEQYFGPGTRLTVT.

This clone appeared once. This chain links TRBV9 with TRBJ2-7; 8 bases are shared with TRBD2. The germline gives CDR1 SGDLS, CDR2 YYNGEE. V lost 0 bases and J lost 6; bases outside the gene matches: 8. The CDR3 sequence is 15 residues long. CDR3 sequence reads: CASSVAGTSRLEQYF. Here the CDR3 DNA reads TGTGCCAGCAGCGTAGCCGGGACTAGTCGTCTCGAGCAGTACTTC.

The J gene is TRBJ2-3, the V gene TRBV28, with D tentatively TRBD2 (5 bases). Germline V gene lookup returns CDR1 MDHEN and CDR2 SYDVKM. Trimming pared 5 bases from V and 1 base from J, leaving 22 bases between. The CDR3 loop spans 18 amino acids. The CDR3 coding sequence is TGTGCCAGCAGTCGACCCCCGGGAAGCGGAGGACGCACAGATACGCAGTATTTT. Its protein product is CASSRPPGSGGRTDTQYF.

This clone was picked up one time. V usage is TRBV19 and J usage is TRBJ2-5, with a weak D call TRBD2 (6 bases). The J call may not be correct, given that the DNA end is closer to TRBJ2-7. Germline V gene sequence: CDR1 LNHDA, CDR2 SQIVND (reference sequence). The CDR3 length is 16 residues. The CDR3 sequence: CASSRTGGAENYEQYF. CDR3 sequence (DNA): TGTGCCAGTAGTAGAACCGGCGGGGCAGAAAACTACGAGCAGTACTTC.

This clone has just one count. V and J are TRBV11-3 and TRBJ2-2, with D maybe TRBD2 (6 bases). The CDR3 extends over 14 amino acids. The germline V gene has CDR1 SGHNT and CDR2 YENEEA. Trimming removed 6 bases from V and 4 bases from J, with 12 bases in between. The CDR3 loop reads CASSTGLVTGELFF. CDR3 DNA: TGTGCCAGCAGTACGGGACTTGTCACCGGGGAGCTGTTTTTT.

The rearrangement joins TRBV21-1 to TRBJ1-1; the D call in the table, TRBD1, was not verified against the DNA. TRBV21-1 constitutes a pseudogene. The CDR3 has 16 amino acids. CDR3 loop: CASSTRTGHRNTEAFF. DNA of the CDR3: TGTGCCAGCAGCACTAGGACCGGACACCGGAACACTGAAGCTTTCTTT.

The chain has TRBV5-4 and TRBJ2-1; 11 bases are a match to TRBD2. V was clipped by 4 bases and J by 4 bases; unmatched bases: 4. The CDR3 covers 15 residues. Germline V lookup: CDR1 SGHNT, CDR2 YYREEE (reference sequence). The CDR3 protein is CASSPTSGSYNEQFF. CDR3 nucleotides: TGTGCCAGCAGCCCAACTAGCGGGAGTTACAATGAGCAGTTCTTC. Full variable domain (outside the CDR3, taken from reference TRBV5-4 and TRBJ2-1): ETGVTQSPTHLIKTRGQQVTLRCSSQSGHNTVSWYQQALGQGPQFIFQYYREEENGRGNFPPRFSGLQFPNYSSELNVNALELDDSALYLCASSPTSGSYNEQFFGPGTRLTVL.